The 13 T cell receptor beta chains given below trace back to one sample, sequenced in a study of shared clonotypes between healthy human individuals. Data came from immunoSEQ multiplex PCR; TCRdb stores just in-frame clones and leaves some out. The table has about 1,500,000 clones, around 97% seen once. The sequenced sample was naive CD4+ T cells sorted from blood. The subset was: CD45RA+ positively selected. All receptors come from a man aged 25-40 years in good health.

V and J are TRBV5-4 and TRBJ1-4, with D perhaps TRBD1 (6 bases). The CDR3 spans 16 residues. Germline loops: CDR1 SGHNT, CDR2 YYREEE (reference sequence). Between the trimmed V and J ends, which lost 4 bases and 0 bases, there was a span of 13 bases. The CDR3 is CASSRDMAATNEKLFF. The CDR3 DNA reads TGTGCCAGCAGCCGGGACATGGCAGCAACTAATGAAAAACTGTTTTTT.

This chain joins TRBV10-3 and TRBJ2-7; 10 bases match TRBD1. Germline trimming cut 9 bases from V and 3 bases from J; bases unmatched to any gene: 5. CDR3 length: 13 residues. Germline CDR1 is ENHRY and CDR2 is SYGVKD. The CDR3 sequence: CAMGQGIIYEQYF. The CDR3 coding sequence is TGTGCCATGGGACAGGGGATTATCTACGAGCAGTACTTC.

The chain employs TRBV28 and TRBJ2-7, with no clear D. Trimming removed 3 bases from V and 4 bases from J, with 10 bases in between. This CDR3 has 13 residues. The germline V gene has CDR1 MDHEN and CDR2 SYDVKM. The CDR3 spells CASSFGSNYEQYF. The DNA for the CDR3 is TGTGCCAGCAGTTTCGGCTCCAATTACGAGCAGTACTTC.

CDR3: CASSLTGAYNEQFF. DNA of the CDR3: TGTGCCAGCAGCTTAACCGGGGCCTACAATGAGCAGTTCTTC. The chain links TRBV11-3 to TRBJ2-1; tentatively, D is TRBD2 (5 bases). CDR1 and CDR2 from the germline V gene are SGHNT and YENEEA. Trimming cost V 2 bases and J 2 bases, with 7 bases left between them. The CDR3 sequence is 14 residues long. The full variable domain, completed using reference TRBV11-3 and TRBJ2-1, is EAGVVQSPRYKIIEKKQPVAFWCNPISGHNTLYWYLQNLGQGPELLIRYENEEAVDDSQLPKDRFSAERLKGVDSTLKIQPAELGDSAVYLCASSLTGAYNEQFFGPGTRLTVL.

V usage is TRBV15 and J usage is TRBJ2-3, with D maybe TRBD2 (5 bases). The CDR3 runs to 16 residues. The V gene lost 0 bases and the J gene lost 4 bases, with 14 bases spanning the gap. Germline assignment: CDR1 LNHNV and CDR2 YYDKDF (reference sequence). The CDR3 region is CATSRDVRRTADTQYF. CDR3 DNA: TGTGCCACCAGCAGAGACGTAAGGAGGACCGCAGATACGCAGTATTTT. The entire variable domain, with the rest obtained from reference TRBV15 and TRBJ2-3, is as follows: DAMVIQNPRYQVTQFGKPVTLSCSQTLNHNVMYWYQQKSSQAPKLLFHYYDKDFNNEADTPDNFQSRRPNTSFCFLDIRSPGLGDTAMYLCATSRDVRRTADTQYFGPGTRLTVL.

Here the CDR3 reads CASSLGDRDNQPQHF. CDR3 coding DNA: TGCGCCAGCAGCTTGGGGGACAGGGACAATCAGCCCCAGCATTTT. The chain combines TRBV5-1 with TRBJ1-5, with 9 bases that match TRBD1. Germline values: CDR1 SGHRS, CDR2 YFSETQ. The CDR3 sequence is 15 residues long. The ends lost 0 bases at V and 3 bases at J; junction bases unmatched: 1. Full variable domain (missing parts from reference TRBV5-1 and TRBJ1-5): KAGVTQTPRYLIKTRGQQVTLSCSPISGHRSVSWYQQTPGQGLQFLFEYFSETQRNKGNFPGRFSGRQFSNSRSEMNVSTLELGDSALYLCASSLGDRDNQPQHFGDGTRLSIL.

V usage is TRBV6-4 and J usage is TRBJ2-2; D might be TRBD2 (6 bases). With 2 bases removed from V and 8 bases from J, the gap between germline ends came to 18 bases. CDR3 length: 16 amino acids. Germline V gene data show CDR1 as MRHNA and CDR2 as SNTAGT. The DNA of the CDR3 is TGTGCCAGCAGTGACCAGCCGACTAGAATCCCTGGGGAGCTGTTTTTT. This sequence encodes CASSDQPTRIPGELFF.

The genes are TRBV27 and TRBJ2-5; no clear D gene. Between the trimmed V and J ends, which lost 3 bases and 4 bases, there was a span of 15 bases. CDR3 length: 15 amino acids. Per germline, CDR1 MNHEY and CDR2 SMNVEV (reference sequence). CDR3 coding DNA: TGTGCCAGCAGTTTTGTGGGCCCGAATCTAGAGACCCAGTACTTC. This encodes CASSFVGPNLETQYF.

This chain joins TRBV5-1 and TRBJ2-7, with TRBD2 identical over 10 bases. CDR3 length: 16 amino acids. V lost 0 bases, J lost 7 bases, and 10 bases stayed unmatched. Germline CDR1 reads SGHRS; CDR2 reads YFSETQ. This CDR3 is CASSLAVSGRAWEQYF. The DNA of the CDR3 is TGCGCCAGCAGCTTGGCGGTGAGCGGGAGGGCCTGGGAGCAGTACTTC.

The chain couples TRBV7-8 to TRBJ2-1, with D perhaps matching TRBD1 (6 bases). The CDR3 consists of 13 residues. CDR1 and CDR2 from the germline V gene are SGHVS and FQNEAQ. Trimming stripped 2 bases from V and 10 bases from J, with 12 bases between. As DNA, the CDR3 is TGTGCCAGCAGCTTATCGCAGAGGGGGGAGCAGTTCTTC. This sequence encodes CASSLSQRGEQFF.

The rearrangement links TRBV5-1 to TRBJ2-1; 11 bases are shared with TRBD2. With 3 bases clipped from V and 0 bases from J, the junction kept 5 bases outside the gene matches. This CDR3 is built from 17 residues. CDR1 is SGHRS and CDR2 is YFSETQ in the germline V gene. In DNA form, the CDR3 reads TGCGCCAGCAGCTACGGACTAGCGGGCAACTCCTACAATGAGCAGTTCTTC. Protein product: CASSYGLAGNSYNEQFF.

The chain recombines TRBV19 with TRBJ1-5; D is uncertain. The germline gives CDR1 LNHDA, CDR2 SQIVND (reference sequence). The CDR3 covers 16 residues. V lost 3 bases and J lost 4, with 16 bases in between. The CDR3 sequence is CASSILLIRTNQPQHF. DNA of the CDR3: TGTGCCAGTAGTATCCTCCTCATTAGAACTAATCAGCCCCAGCATTTT.

Concerning this clone: At one end, the junction sequence differs from germline, possibly due to a read error. The V call is TRBV18, the J call TRBJ2-5, with TRBD2 matching over 9 bases. CDR3 length equals 18 residues. Germline V gives CDR1 KGHSH, CDR2 LQKENI. The CDR3 sequence is CASSTISGRISRDVWLHF. DNA of the CDR3: TGTGCCAGCTCTACCATTAGCGGGAGAATATCAAGAGACGTGTGGCTCCACTTC.